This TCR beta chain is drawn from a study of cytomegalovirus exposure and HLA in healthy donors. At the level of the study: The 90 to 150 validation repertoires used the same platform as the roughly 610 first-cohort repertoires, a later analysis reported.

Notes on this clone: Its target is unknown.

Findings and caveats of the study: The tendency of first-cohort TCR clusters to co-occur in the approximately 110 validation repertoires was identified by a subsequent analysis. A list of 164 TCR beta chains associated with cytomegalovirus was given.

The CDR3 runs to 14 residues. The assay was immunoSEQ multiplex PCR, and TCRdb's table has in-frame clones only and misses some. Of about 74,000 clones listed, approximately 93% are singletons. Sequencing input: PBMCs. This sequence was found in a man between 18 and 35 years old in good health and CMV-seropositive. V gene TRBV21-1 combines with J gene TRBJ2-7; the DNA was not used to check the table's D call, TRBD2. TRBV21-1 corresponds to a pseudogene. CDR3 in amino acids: CASSKGGSSYEQYF. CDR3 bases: TGTGCCAGCAGCAAGGGCGGGAGCTCCTACGAGCAGTACTTC.